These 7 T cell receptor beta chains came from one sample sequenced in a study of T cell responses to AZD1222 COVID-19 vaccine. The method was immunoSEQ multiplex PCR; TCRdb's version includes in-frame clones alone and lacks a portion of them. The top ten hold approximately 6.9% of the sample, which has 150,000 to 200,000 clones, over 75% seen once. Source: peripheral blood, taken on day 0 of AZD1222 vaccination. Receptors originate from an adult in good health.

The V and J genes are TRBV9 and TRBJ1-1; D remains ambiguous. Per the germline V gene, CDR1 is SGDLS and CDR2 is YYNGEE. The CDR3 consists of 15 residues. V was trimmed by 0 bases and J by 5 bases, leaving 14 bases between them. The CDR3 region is CASSVGPGEVTEAFF. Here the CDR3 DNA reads TGTGCCAGCAGCGTAGGGCCAGGAGAAGTTACTGAAGCTTTCTTT.

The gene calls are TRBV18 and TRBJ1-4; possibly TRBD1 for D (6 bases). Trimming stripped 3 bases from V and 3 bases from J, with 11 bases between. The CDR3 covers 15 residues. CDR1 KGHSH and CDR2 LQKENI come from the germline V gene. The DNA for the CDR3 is TGTGCCAGCTCACCCGCAACAGGGTCTAATGAAAAACTGTTTTTT. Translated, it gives CASSPATGSNEKLFF.

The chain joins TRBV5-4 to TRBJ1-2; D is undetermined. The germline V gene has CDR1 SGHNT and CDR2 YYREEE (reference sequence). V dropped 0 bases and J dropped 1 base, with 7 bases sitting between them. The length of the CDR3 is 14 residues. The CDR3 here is CASSLVQVNYGYTF. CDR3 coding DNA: TGTGCCAGCAGCTTGGTTCAGGTTAACTATGGCTACACCTTC.

As DNA, the CDR3 is TGTGCCAGCGGGGGAAGGACAGGGCCAAACTATGGCTACACCTTC. Encoded protein: CASGGRTGPNYGYTF. V usage is TRBV28 and J usage is TRBJ1-2; 8 bases fit TRBD1. Per germline, CDR1 MDHEN and CDR2 SYDVKM. This CDR3 contains 15 residues. V trimming: 8 bases; J trimming: 2 bases; junction bases outside the gene matches: 10.

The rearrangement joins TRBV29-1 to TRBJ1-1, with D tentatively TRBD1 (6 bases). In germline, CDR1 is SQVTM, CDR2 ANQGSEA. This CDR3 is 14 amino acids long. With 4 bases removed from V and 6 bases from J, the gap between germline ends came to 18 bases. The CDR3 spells CSVVPGRGRAEAFF. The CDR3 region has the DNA TGCAGCGTTGTCCCGGGTAGGGGGAGGGCTGAAGCTTTCTTT.

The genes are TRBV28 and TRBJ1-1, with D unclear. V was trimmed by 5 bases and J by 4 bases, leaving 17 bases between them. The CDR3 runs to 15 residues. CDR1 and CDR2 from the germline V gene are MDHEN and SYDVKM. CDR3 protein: CASSPPMSGSTEAFF. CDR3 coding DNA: TGTGCCAGCAGTCCCCCGATGTCTGGAAGCACTGAAGCTTTCTTT.

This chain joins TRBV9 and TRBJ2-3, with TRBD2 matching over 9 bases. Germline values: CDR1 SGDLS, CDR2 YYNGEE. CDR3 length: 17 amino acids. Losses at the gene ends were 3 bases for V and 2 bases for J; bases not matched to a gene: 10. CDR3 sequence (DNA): TGTGCCAGCAGCGAAACTAGCGGGCGTCATATCACAGATACGCAGTATTTT. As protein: CASSETSGRHITDTQYF.